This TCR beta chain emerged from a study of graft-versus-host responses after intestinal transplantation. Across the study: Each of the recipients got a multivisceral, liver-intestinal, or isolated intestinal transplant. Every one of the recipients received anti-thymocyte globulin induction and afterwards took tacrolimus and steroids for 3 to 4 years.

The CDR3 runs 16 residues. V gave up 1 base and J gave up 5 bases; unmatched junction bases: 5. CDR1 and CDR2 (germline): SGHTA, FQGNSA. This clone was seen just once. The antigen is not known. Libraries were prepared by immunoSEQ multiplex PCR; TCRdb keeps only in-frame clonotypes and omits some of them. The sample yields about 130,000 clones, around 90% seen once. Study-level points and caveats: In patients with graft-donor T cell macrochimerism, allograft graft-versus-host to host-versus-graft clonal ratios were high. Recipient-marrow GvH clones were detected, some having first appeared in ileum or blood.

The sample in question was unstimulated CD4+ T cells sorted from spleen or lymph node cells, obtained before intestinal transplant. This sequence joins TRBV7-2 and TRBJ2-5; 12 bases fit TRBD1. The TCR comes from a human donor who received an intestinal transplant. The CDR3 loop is CASSLGGTGGTETQYF. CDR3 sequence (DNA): TGTGCCAGCAGCTTAGGGGGGACAGGGGGCACGGAGACCCAGTACTTC.